These T cell receptor beta chains were read from a single sample in a study of T-cell memory formation after mild COVID-19. TCRdb reprocessed the 5' RACE reads with MiXCR, giving one entry per CDR3 protein. This table has more than 450,000 distinct CDR3 sequences, around 17% appearing once. The specimen was PBMCs or a T cell subset sorted from them (not recorded which). These receptors came from an adult woman who had mild COVID-19 (a few samples of this study predate the infection). Cell type and time point are not known. CDR3s include the opening cysteine and the closing phenylalanine or tryptophan. The order of the fields is D gene, J gene, clone size, V gene, CDR3 length, CDR3 DNA, CDR3 protein. A D gene is named only where the DNA matches it firmly. Rows give clone size only sometimes, using once, few, many, or a class for an expanded clone.

D gene: -
J gene: TRBJ1-2
clone size: few
V gene: TRBV7-3
CDR3 length: 13
CDR3 DNA: TGTGCCAGCGGGGCGGGACAAAACTATGGCTACACCTTC
CDR3 protein: CASGAGQNYGYTF

D gene: TRBD1
J gene: TRBJ2-1
clone size: few
V gene: TRBV29-1
CDR3 length: 14
CDR3 DNA: TGCAGCGTAGGACAGGGGGGGTCCTACAATGAGCAGTTCTTC
CDR3 protein: CSVGQGGSYNEQFF

D gene: -
J gene: TRBJ2-3
clone size: few
V gene: TRBV6-5
CDR3 length: 14
CDR3 DNA: TGTGCCAGCAGTTTACAGGAAGGGATACATACGCAGTATTTT
CDR3 protein: CASSLQEGIHTQYF

D gene: -
J gene: TRBJ2-1
clone size: -
V gene: TRBV27
CDR3 length: 13
CDR3 DNA: TGTGCCAGCCGATCCGACTCGTACAATGAGCAGTTCTTC
CDR3 protein: CASRSDSYNEQFF

D gene: TRBD2
J gene: TRBJ2-3
clone size: few
V gene: TRBV5-5
CDR3 length: 14
CDR3 DNA: TGTGCCAGCGCCGTGCGGGGGACCACAGATACGCAGTATTTT
CDR3 protein: CASAVRGTTDTQYF

D gene: TRBD1
J gene: TRBJ2-1
clone size: few
V gene: TRBV9
CDR3 length: 13
CDR3 DNA: TGTGCCAGCAGCGTTGCAGGGGGTAATGAGCAGTTCTTC
CDR3 protein: CASSVAGGNEQFF

D gene: -
J gene: TRBJ2-5
clone size: -
V gene: TRBV7-9
CDR3 length: 15
CDR3 DNA: TGTGCCAGCAGCACCGGGAGAGGGTGGGAAGAGACCCAGTACTTC
CDR3 protein: CASSTGRGWEETQYF

D gene: -
J gene: TRBJ2-1
clone size: few
V gene: TRBV5-1
CDR3 length: 15
CDR3 DNA: TGCGCCAGCAGCTTGGTTCAGGGCCCTTACAATGAGCAGTTCTTC
CDR3 protein: CASSLVQGPYNEQFF

D gene: TRBD2
J gene: TRBJ2-1
clone size: -
V gene: TRBV5-5
CDR3 length: 15
CDR3 DNA: TGTGCCAGCAGCTCTCTGGCGGGAGGGCCTTTAACGGAGTTCTTC
CDR3 protein: CASSSLAGGPLTEFF

D gene: -
J gene: TRBJ2-7
clone size: -
V gene: TRBV5-5
CDR3 length: 16
CDR3 DNA: TGTGCCAGCAGCTCGAACTGGGACCCGTCCTATGACGAGCAGTACTTC
CDR3 protein: CASSSNWDPSYDEQYF

D gene: -
J gene: TRBJ1-2
clone size: -
V gene: TRBV9
CDR3 length: 15
CDR3 DNA: TGTGCCAGCAGCGTAGACACAGATGTCCCCTATGGCTACACCTTC
CDR3 protein: CASSVDTDVPYGYTF

D gene: TRBD2
J gene: TRBJ2-1
clone size: many
V gene: TRBV11-2
CDR3 length: 16
CDR3 DNA: TGTGCCAGCAGCTTTCTAGCGGGAGTAGTATACAATGAGCAGTTCTTC
CDR3 protein: CASSFLAGVVYNEQFF

D gene: -
J gene: TRBJ2-7
clone size: few
V gene: TRBV7-6
CDR3 length: 15
CDR3 DNA: TGTGCCAGCAGCTTAGGAGGAGTTTTTGCCTACGAGCAGTACTTC
CDR3 protein: CASSLGGVFAYEQYF

D gene: -
J gene: TRBJ2-6
clone size: many
V gene: TRBV4-1
CDR3 length: 17
CDR3 DNA: TGCGCCAGCAGCCAAGTGAGGGCATTCTCTGGGGCCAACGTCCTGACTTTC
CDR3 protein: CASSQVRAFSGANVLTF

D gene: TRBD1
J gene: TRBJ1-3
clone size: -
V gene: TRBV29-1
CDR3 length: 18
CDR3 DNA: TGCAGCGCTCAGAGCGGACAGGGGGTTTCTAACTCTGGAAACACCATATATTTT
CDR3 protein: CSAQSGQGVSNSGNTIYF

D gene: -
J gene: TRBJ2-1
clone size: -
V gene: TRBV14
CDR3 length: 16
CDR3 DNA: TGTGCCAGCAGCCATGGACCCCTAGCGCGAGGGGGTGAGCAGTTCTTC
CDR3 protein: CASSHGPLARGGEQFF

D gene: TRBD1
J gene: TRBJ1-1
clone size: -
V gene: TRBV5-1
CDR3 length: 15
CDR3 DNA: TGCGCCAGCAGCTCTCGGGACAGGCTGAACACTGAAGCTTTCTTT
CDR3 protein: CASSSRDRLNTEAFF

D gene: TRBD2
J gene: TRBJ2-3
clone size: -
V gene: TRBV6-2/TRBV6-3
CDR3 length: 17
CDR3 DNA: TGTGCCAGCAGTCCTGCTCGGATAGCGGGAGGTTCAGATACGCAGTATTTT
CDR3 protein: CASSPARIAGGSDTQYF

D gene: TRBD1
J gene: TRBJ2-2
clone size: many
V gene: TRBV5-1
CDR3 length: 15
CDR3 DNA: TGCGCCAGCAGCTTCCCAGGGGGCGACACCGGGGAGCTGTTTTTT
CDR3 protein: CASSFPGGDTGELFF

D gene: -
J gene: TRBJ1-1
clone size: few
V gene: TRBV9
CDR3 length: 12
CDR3 DNA: TGTGCCAGCAGCGTATCGGACGCTGAAGCTTTCTTT
CDR3 protein: CASSVSDAEAFF

D gene: TRBD2
J gene: TRBJ2-6
clone size: -
V gene: TRBV7-9
CDR3 length: 16
CDR3 DNA: TGTGCCAGCGGGAGGGACTCCCACTCTGGGGCCAACGTCCTGACTTTC
CDR3 protein: CASGRDSHSGANVLTF

D gene: -
J gene: TRBJ2-1
clone size: -
V gene: TRBV10-2
CDR3 length: 13
CDR3 DNA: TGCGCCAGCAAGTCGGGGACCCTCAATGAGCAGTTCTTC
CDR3 protein: CASKSGTLNEQFF

D gene: TRBD1
J gene: TRBJ2-1
clone size: few
V gene: TRBV7-3
CDR3 length: 13
CDR3 DNA: TGTGCCAGCCGGGGACAGGGCAGCAATGAGCAGTTCTTC
CDR3 protein: CASRGQGSNEQFF

D gene: -
J gene: TRBJ2-3
clone size: once
V gene: TRBV9
CDR3 length: 16
CDR3 DNA: TGTGCCAGCAGCGTAGCAGACGGCAGAAGCACAGATACGCAGTATTTT
CDR3 protein: CASSVADGRSTDTQYF

D gene: -
J gene: TRBJ2-6
clone size: -
V gene: TRBV9
CDR3 length: 16
CDR3 DNA: TGTGCCAGCAGCGTACCCCGCGGGGCCGGGGTAGACGTCCTGACTTTC
CDR3 protein: CASSVPRGAGVDVLTF

D gene: -
J gene: TRBJ2-2
clone size: -
V gene: TRBV9
CDR3 length: 17
CDR3 DNA: TGTGCCAGCAGCACACTAGGGGGGACGACGAACACCGGGGAGCTGTTTTTT
CDR3 protein: CASSTLGGTTNTGELFF

D gene: -
J gene: TRBJ1-6
clone size: -
V gene: TRBV27
CDR3 length: 13
CDR3 DNA: TGTGCCAGCAGTTTCCTGAATAATTCACCCCTCCACTTT
CDR3 protein: CASSFLNNSPLHF

D gene: -
J gene: TRBJ2-7
clone size: many
V gene: TRBV5-1
CDR3 length: 17
CDR3 DNA: TGCGCCAGCAGCACTCTCGGATCCGGGACACCTGGTGGCGAGCAGTACTTC
CDR3 protein: CASSTLGSGTPGGEQYF

D gene: TRBD1
J gene: TRBJ1-2
clone size: few
V gene: TRBV6-5
CDR3 length: 14
CDR3 DNA: TGTGCCAGCAGTTACCAGGGGGGAACCTATGGCTACACCTTC
CDR3 protein: CASSYQGGTYGYTF

D gene: -
J gene: TRBJ2-5
clone size: -
V gene: TRBV6-5
CDR3 length: 15
CDR3 DNA: TGTGCCAGCAGTTTCACCGGCCGCCGTGAAGAGACCCAGTACTTC
CDR3 protein: CASSFTGRREETQYF

D gene: -
J gene: TRBJ2-7
clone size: few
V gene: TRBV30
CDR3 length: 15
CDR3 DNA: TGTGCCTGGAGTCGGACAGATTCAGGCTCCTACGAGCAGTACTTC
CDR3 protein: CAWSRTDSGSYEQYF

D gene: -
J gene: TRBJ2-3
clone size: many
V gene: TRBV7-8
CDR3 length: 16
CDR3 DNA: TGTGCCAGCAGCCCCAACCCCAGGCGGGGAATAGATACGCAGTATTTT
CDR3 protein: CASSPNPRRGIDTQYF

D gene: TRBD2
J gene: TRBJ2-7
clone size: few
V gene: TRBV7-8
CDR3 length: 17
CDR3 DNA: TGTGCCAGCAGCTTGATTGCACCGGGACTAGCGATGTACGAGCAGTACTTC
CDR3 protein: CASSLIAPGLAMYEQYF

D gene: -
J gene: TRBJ1-1
clone size: -
V gene: TRBV18
CDR3 length: 14
CDR3 DNA: TGTGCCAGCTCACCGGCACCGGGAAACACTGAAGCTTTCTTT
CDR3 protein: CASSPAPGNTEAFF

D gene: -
J gene: TRBJ2-5
clone size: -
V gene: TRBV21-1
CDR3 length: 13
CDR3 DNA: TGTGCCAGCAGAGAGAACATTCAGGAGACCCAGTACTTC
CDR3 protein: CASRENIQETQYF

D gene: TRBD1
J gene: TRBJ2-3
clone size: -
V gene: TRBV7-9
CDR3 length: 16
CDR3 DNA: TGTGCCAGCAGCTCCTCAGGGGGCGGACGCACAGATACGCAGTATTTT
CDR3 protein: CASSSSGGGRTDTQYF

D gene: TRBD1
J gene: TRBJ2-2
clone size: many
V gene: TRBV6-2/TRBV6-3
CDR3 length: 15
CDR3 DNA: TGTGCCAGCAGGCGGACAGGGGTAGAAACCGGGGAGCTGTTTTTT
CDR3 protein: CASRRTGVETGELFF

D gene: TRBD2
J gene: TRBJ2-5
clone size: few
V gene: TRBV20-1
CDR3 length: 14
CDR3 DNA: TGCAGTGCTCCTCCAGCGGGAAGGCGAGAGACCCAGTACTTC
CDR3 protein: CSAPPAGRRETQYF

D gene: TRBD2
J gene: TRBJ2-1
clone size: -
V gene: TRBV5-1
CDR3 length: 16
CDR3 DNA: TGCGCCAGCAGCTTGGGTAGAGCGGGAGGGTATAATGAGCAGTTCTTC
CDR3 protein: CASSLGRAGGYNEQFF

D gene: -
J gene: TRBJ2-3
clone size: -
V gene: TRBV24-1
CDR3 length: 16
CDR3 DNA: TGTGCCACCAGTGACCGCTGGACAGAAAGCACAGATACGCAGTATTTT
CDR3 protein: CATSDRWTESTDTQYF

D gene: TRBD1
J gene: TRBJ2-1
clone size: few
V gene: TRBV5-1
CDR3 length: 15
CDR3 DNA: TGCGCCAGCAGCTTGGACGGGACAGGGGGTCAGGAGCAGTTCTTC
CDR3 protein: CASSLDGTGGQEQFF